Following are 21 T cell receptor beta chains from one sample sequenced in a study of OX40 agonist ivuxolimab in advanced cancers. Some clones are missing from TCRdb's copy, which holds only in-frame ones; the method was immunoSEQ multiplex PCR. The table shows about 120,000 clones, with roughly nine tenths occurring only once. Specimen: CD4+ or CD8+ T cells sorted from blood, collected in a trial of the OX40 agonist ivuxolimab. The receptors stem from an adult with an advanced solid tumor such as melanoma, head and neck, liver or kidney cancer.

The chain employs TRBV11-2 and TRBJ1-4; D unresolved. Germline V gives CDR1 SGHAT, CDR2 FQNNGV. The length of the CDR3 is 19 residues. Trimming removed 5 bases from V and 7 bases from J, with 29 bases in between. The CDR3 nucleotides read TGTGCCAGCAGCCAACGGGAAGGAGATTCCCCTACTCAGTCTGAAAAACTGTTTTTT. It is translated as CASSQREGDSPTQSEKLFF.

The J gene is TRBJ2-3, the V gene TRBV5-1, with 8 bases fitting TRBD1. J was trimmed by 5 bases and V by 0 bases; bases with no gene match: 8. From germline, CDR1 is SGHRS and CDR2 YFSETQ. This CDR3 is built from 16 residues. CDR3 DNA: TGCGCCAGCAGCTTGGAGGGCAGGGGGCTCGTAGATACGCAGTATTTT. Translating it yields CASSLEGRGLVDTQYF.

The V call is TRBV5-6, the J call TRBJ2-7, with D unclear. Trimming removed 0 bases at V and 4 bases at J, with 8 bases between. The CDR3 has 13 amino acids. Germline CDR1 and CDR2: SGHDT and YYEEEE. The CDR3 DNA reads TGTGCCAGCAGCTTGGGGACGGAATACGAGCAGTACTTC. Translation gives CASSLGTEYEQYF.

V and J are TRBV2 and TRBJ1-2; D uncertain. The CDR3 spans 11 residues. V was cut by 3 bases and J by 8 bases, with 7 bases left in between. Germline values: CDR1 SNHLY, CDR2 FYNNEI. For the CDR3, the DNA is TGTGCCAGCAGTGATCAGCCAGGCTACACCTTC. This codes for CASSDQPGYTF.

The CDR3 nucleotides read TGTGCCAGCAGCGCCTTGACAGCCCAAGAGACCCAGTACTTC. This encodes CASSALTAQETQYF. The chain links TRBV7-9 to TRBJ2-5; D is perhaps TRBD1 (5 bases). The V end lost 5 bases, the J end lost 1 base, and 11 bases lay between the germline ends. This CDR3 has 14 amino acids. CDR1 and CDR2 from the germline V gene are SEHNR and FQNEAQ (reference sequence). Looking up the rest from reference TRBV7-9 and TRBJ2-5 gives the full variable domain: DTGVSQNPRHKITKRGQNVTFRCDPISEHNRLYWYRQTLGQGPEFLTYFQNEAQLEKSRLLSDRFSAERPKGSFSTLEIQRTEQGDSAMYLCASSALTAQETQYFGPGTRLLVL.

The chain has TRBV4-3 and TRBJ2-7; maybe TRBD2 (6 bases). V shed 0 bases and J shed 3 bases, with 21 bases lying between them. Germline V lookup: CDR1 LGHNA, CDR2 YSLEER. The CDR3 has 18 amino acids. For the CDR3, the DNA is TGCGCCAGCAGCCAAGAATTTTTAATTGGCGGGGCAGGCTACGAGCAGTACTTC. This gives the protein CASSQEFLIGGAGYEQYF.

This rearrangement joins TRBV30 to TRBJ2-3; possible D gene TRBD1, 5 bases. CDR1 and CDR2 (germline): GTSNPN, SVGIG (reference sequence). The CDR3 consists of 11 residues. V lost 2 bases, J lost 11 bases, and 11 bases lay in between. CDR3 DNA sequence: TGTGCCTGGAGTCCGGCAGGGATGCAGTATTTT. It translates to CAWSPAGMQYF.

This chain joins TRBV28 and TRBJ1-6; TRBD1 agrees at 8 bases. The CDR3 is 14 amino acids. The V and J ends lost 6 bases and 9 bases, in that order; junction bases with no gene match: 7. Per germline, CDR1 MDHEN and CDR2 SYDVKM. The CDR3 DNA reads TGTGCCAGCAGCAAACAGGGGGGAGGTTCACCCCTCCACTTT. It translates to CASSKQGGGSPLHF. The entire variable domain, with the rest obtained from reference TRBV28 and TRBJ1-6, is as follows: DVKVTQSSRYLVKRTGEKVFLECVQDMDHENMFWYRQDPGLGLRLIYFSYDVKMKEKGDIPEGYSVSREKKERFSLILESASTNQTSMYLCASSKQGGGSPLHFGNGTRLTVT.

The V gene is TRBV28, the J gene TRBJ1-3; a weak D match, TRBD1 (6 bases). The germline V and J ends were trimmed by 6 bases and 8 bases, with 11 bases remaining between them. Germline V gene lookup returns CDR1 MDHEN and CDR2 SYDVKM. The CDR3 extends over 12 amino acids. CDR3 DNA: TGTGCCAGCAGAAGACAGGAAGACACCATATATTTT. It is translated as CASRRQEDTIYF.

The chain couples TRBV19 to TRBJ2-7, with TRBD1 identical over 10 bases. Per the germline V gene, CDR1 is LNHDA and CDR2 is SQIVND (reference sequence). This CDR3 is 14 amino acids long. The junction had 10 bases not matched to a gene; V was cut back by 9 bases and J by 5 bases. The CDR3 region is CASRDRGWYDEQYF. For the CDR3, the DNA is TGTGCCAGCCGGGACAGGGGTTGGTACGACGAGCAGTACTTC.

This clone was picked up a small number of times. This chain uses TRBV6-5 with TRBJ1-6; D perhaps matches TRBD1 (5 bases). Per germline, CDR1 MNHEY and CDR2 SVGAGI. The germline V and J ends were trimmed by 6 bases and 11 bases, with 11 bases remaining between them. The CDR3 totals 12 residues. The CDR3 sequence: CASSLSGAPLHF. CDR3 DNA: TGTGCCAGCAGCCTCTCGGGGGCACCCCTCCACTTT.

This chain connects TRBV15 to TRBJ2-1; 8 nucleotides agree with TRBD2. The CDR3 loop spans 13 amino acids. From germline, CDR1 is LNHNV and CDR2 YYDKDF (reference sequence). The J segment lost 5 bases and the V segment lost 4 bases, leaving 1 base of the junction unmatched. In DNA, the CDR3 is TGTGCCACCAGCAAAGCGGGGGACAATGAGCAGTTCTTC. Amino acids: CATSKAGDNEQFF. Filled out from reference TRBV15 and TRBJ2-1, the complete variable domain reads DAMVIQNPRYQVTQFGKPVTLSCSQTLNHNVMYWYQQKSSQAPKLLFHYYDKDFNNEADTPDNFQSRRPNTSFCFLDIRSPGLGDTAMYLCATSKAGDNEQFFGPGTRLTVL.

Here the CDR3 DNA reads TGTGCCAGCTTCCCGACTAGCGGGGCGCAAGAGACCCAGTACTTC. Translation: CASFPTSGAQETQYF. V usage is TRBV28 and J usage is TRBJ2-5, with 11 bases that match TRBD2. CDR1 and CDR2 (germline): MDHEN, SYDVKM. Losses at the gene ends were 8 bases for V and 2 bases for J; bases not matched to a gene: 7. The CDR3 totals 15 residues.

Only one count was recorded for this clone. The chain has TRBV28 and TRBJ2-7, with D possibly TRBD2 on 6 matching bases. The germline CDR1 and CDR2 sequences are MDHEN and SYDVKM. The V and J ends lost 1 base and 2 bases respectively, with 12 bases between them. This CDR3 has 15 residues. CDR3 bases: TGTGCCAGCAGTTTATCTCTCGGGACTCCCTACGAGCAGTACTTC. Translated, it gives CASSLSLGTPYEQYF. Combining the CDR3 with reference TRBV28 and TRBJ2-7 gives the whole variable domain DVKVTQSSRYLVKRTGEKVFLECVQDMDHENMFWYRQDPGLGLRLIYFSYDVKMKEKGDIPEGYSVSREKKERFSLILESASTNQTSMYLCASSLSLGTPYEQYFGPGTRLTVT.

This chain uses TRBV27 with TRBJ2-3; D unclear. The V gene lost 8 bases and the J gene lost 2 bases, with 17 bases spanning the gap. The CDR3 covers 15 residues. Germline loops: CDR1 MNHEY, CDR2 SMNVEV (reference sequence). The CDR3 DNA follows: TGTGCCAGCCAGAGTGGGGTAGCATCCACAGATACGCAGTATTTT. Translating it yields CASQSGVASTDTQYF.

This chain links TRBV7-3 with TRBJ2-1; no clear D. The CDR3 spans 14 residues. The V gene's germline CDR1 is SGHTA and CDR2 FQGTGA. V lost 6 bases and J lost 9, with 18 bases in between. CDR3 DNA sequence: TGTGCCAGCAGTGGTGGGTCACCTAACAGTGAGCAGTTCTTC. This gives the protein CASSGGSPNSEQFF. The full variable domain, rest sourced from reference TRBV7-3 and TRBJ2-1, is GAGVSQTPSNKVTEKGKYVELRCDPISGHTALYWYRQSLGQGPEFLIYFQGTGAADDSGLPNDRFFAVRPEGSVSTLKIQRTERGDSAVYLCASSGGSPNSEQFFGPGTRLTVL.

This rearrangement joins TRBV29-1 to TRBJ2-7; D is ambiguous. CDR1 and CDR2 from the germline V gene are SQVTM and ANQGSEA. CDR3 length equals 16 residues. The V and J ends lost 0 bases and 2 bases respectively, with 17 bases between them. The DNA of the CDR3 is TGCAGCGTTGAAGACGGGTTTGGGAAGACGCCCTACGAGCAGTACTTC. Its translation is CSVEDGFGKTPYEQYF.

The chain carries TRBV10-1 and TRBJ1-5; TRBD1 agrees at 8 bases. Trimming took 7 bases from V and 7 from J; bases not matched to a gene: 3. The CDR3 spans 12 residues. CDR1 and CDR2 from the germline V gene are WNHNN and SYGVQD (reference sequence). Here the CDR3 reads CASNGQGQPQHF. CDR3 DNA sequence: TGCGCCAGCAACGGACAGGGACAGCCCCAGCATTTT.

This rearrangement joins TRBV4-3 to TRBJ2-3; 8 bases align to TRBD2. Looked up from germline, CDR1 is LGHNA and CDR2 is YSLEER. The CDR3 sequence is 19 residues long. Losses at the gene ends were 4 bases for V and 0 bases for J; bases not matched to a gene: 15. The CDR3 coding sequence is TGCGCCAGCAGCCTCAAAGTTCCGGGGGGGGCTTCTAGCACAGATACGCAGTATTTT. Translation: CASSLKVPGGASSTDTQYF.

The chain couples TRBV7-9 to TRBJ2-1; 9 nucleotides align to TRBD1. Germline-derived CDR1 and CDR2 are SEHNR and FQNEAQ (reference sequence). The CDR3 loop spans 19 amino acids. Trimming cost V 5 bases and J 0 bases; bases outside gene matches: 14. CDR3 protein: CASSRGTGPGAGSYNEQFF. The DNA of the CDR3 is TGTGCCAGCAGCCGCGGGACAGGGCCAGGGGCGGGCTCCTACAATGAGCAGTTCTTC. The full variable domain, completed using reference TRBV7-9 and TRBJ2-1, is DTGVSQNPRHKITKRGQNVTFRCDPISEHNRLYWYRQTLGQGPEFLTYFQNEAQLEKSRLLSDRFSAERPKGSFSTLEIQRTEQGDSAMYLCASSRGTGPGAGSYNEQFFGPGTRLTVL.

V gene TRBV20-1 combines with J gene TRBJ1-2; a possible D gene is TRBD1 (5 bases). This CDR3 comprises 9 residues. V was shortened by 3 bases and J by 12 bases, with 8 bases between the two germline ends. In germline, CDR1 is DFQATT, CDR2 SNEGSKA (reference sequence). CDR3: CSASPGDTF. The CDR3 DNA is TGCAGTGCTAGCCCGGGGGACACCTTC.